This TCR beta chain was retrieved from a study of blood T cell repertoires in COVID-19. At the level of the study: Sites in the United States, Italy and Spain provided acute and convalescent COVID-19 samples. T cells, B-cell-depleted T cells, or PBMCs provided the cDNA or gDNA that served as material.

Germline assignment: CDR1 SEHNR and CDR2 FQNEAQ (reference sequence). The V and J ends lost 5 bases and 2 bases, in that order; junction bases with no gene match: 8. CDR3 size: 17 residues. As processed by the authors: Estimation of nucleated cell counts relied on the amplification of reference gene primers. Sequenced by immunoSEQ multiplex PCR; TCRdb stores in-frame clones only, minus some. The V and J calls and the clone size are those of that table, but D and trimming were determined from the DNA. Counted here are around 300,000 clones, roughly four fifths occurring once; the ten biggest clones make up 9.4%.

This TCR came from a woman aged 45-59 years who had recovered from COVID-19. Sequenced: peripheral blood. The chain has TRBV7-9 and TRBJ2-7; TRBD2 matches 14 bases. The CDR3 sequence: CASSRTSGGPPTYEQYF. CDR3 bases: TGTGCCAGCAGCCGGACTAGCGGGGGGCCCCCAACCTACGAGCAGTACTTC.